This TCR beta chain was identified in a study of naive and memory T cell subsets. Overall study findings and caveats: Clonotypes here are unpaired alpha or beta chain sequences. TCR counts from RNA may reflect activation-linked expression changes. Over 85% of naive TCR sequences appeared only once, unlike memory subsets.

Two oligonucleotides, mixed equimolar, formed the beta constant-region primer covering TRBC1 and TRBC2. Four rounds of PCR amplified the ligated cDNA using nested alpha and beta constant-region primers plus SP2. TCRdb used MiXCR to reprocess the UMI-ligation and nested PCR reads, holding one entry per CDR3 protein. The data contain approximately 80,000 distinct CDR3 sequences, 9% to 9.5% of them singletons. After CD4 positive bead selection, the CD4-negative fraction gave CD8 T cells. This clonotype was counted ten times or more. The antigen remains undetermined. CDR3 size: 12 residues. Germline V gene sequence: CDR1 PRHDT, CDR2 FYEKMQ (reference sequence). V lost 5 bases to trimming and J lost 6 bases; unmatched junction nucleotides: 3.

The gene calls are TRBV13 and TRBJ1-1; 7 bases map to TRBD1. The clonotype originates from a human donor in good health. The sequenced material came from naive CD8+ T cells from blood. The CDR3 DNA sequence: TGTGCCAGCAGCGCGGGACAGCCTGAAGCTTTCTTT. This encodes CASSAGQPEAFF. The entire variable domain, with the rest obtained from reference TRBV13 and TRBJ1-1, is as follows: AAGVIQSPRHLIKEKRETATLKCYPIPRHDTVYWYQQGPGQDPQFLISFYEKMQSDKGSIPDRFSAQQFSDYHSELNMSSLELGDSALYFCASSAGQPEAFFGQGTRLTVV.